Listed below are T cell receptor beta chains from one sample, sequenced in a study of human T cells and chemical hapten exposure. TCRdb re-called the RACE reads through MiXCR, storing one row per CDR3 protein. This sample carries approximately 91,000 distinct CDR3 sequences, approximately 10% of them seen once, and the ten largest clones take 1.6%. The sample in question was whole blood, obtained in connection with sensitization to the hapten diphenylcyclopropenone (DPC). These TCRs come from a young man with alopecia areata. Some clones in this sample may be carry-over from other donors' samples. CDR3s include the opening cysteine and the closing phenylalanine or tryptophan. A D gene is named only where the DNA matches it firmly. A row's size may be missing; if present it is once, few, many or a size class.

d_call	v_call	j_call	clone_size	cdr3_aa	cdr3_nt
NA	TRBV5-5	TRBJ2-1	few	CASSLQETEPLF	TGTGCCAGCAGCTTGCAGGAGACCGAACCGCTCTTC
TRBD1	TRBV28	TRBJ2-7	once	CASSFQGANPYEQYF	TGTGCCAGCAGTTTCCAGGGGGCGAACCCCTACGAGCAGTACTTC
TRBD2	TRBV11-2	TRBJ2-1	many	CASSLSGGGYNEQFF	TGTGCCAGCAGCTTAAGCGGGGGCGGTTACAATGAGCAGTTCTTC
TRBD2	TRBV6-5	TRBJ2-3	NA	CASSYSAVHRGSSTDTQYF	TGTGCCAGCAGTTACTCGGCTGTCCATCGCGGGAGCAGCACAGATACGCAGTATTTT
NA	TRBV12-3/TRBV12-4	TRBJ2-1	few	CAILGQGGSTYYNEQFF	TGTGCCATCCTCGGCCAGGGGGGTAGTACTTACTACAATGAGCAGTTCTTC
NA	TRBV28	TRBJ2-7	NA	CASSFGVNEQYF	TGTGCCAGCAGTTTTGGGGTCAACGAGCAGTACTTC
NA	TRBV29-1	TRBJ2-5	NA	CSVETGRLETQYF	TGCAGCGTTGAAACGGGACGGCTAGAAACCCAGTACTTC
NA	TRBV14	TRBJ2-2	few	CASSQESGQSPNTGELFF	TGTGCCAGCAGCCAAGAGTCTGGACAGAGCCCTAACACCGGGGAGCTGTTTTTT
NA	TRBV7-2	TRBJ2-5	NA	CASSLAYPQYF	TGTGCCAGCAGCTTAGCTTACCCCCAGTACTTC
NA	TRBV27	TRBJ1-5	NA	CAAGNLGNQPQHF	TGTGCCGCGGGCAACCTCGGGAATCAGCCCCAGCATTTT
NA	TRBV12-3/TRBV12-4	TRBJ2-1	few	CASSSLQGNEQFF	TGTGCCAGCAGTTCCCTGCAGGGTAATGAGCAGTTCTTC
TRBD1	TRBV18	TRBJ2-7	many	CASSSLGDRDDEQYF	TGTGCCAGCTCTTCCTTGGGGGACAGGGACGACGAGCAGTACTTC
NA	TRBV27	TRBJ1-5	few	CASRGTVPYQPQHF	TGTGCCAGCAGAGGGACGGTGCCGTATCAGCCCCAGCATTTT
NA	TRBV12-3/TRBV12-4	TRBJ1-4	NA	CASSFSEGEKLFF	TGTGCCAGCAGTTTTTCGGAGGGGGAAAAACTGTTTTTT
NA	TRBV19	TRBJ2-6	few	CASSESGANVLTF	TGTGCCAGTAGCGAATCTGGGGCCAACGTCCTGACTTTC
TRBD2	TRBV28	TRBJ2-1	NA	CATTSGTYNEQFF	TGTGCCACTACTAGCGGAACCTACAATGAGCAGTTCTTC
TRBD1	TRBV18	TRBJ1-2	many	CASSPTQGDLFTF	TGTGCCAGCTCACCCACTCAGGGGGATTTATTCACCTTC
NA	TRBV11-2	TRBJ1-2	many	CASSLELGRSNYGYTF	TGTGCCAGCAGCTTAGAGCTCGGGAGGAGCAACTATGGCTACACCTTC
NA	TRBV25-1	TRBJ1-2	many	CASSAPLGGAEDYGYTF	TGTGCCAGCAGTGCCCCTTTAGGGGGGGCTGAGGACTATGGCTACACCTTC
NA	TRBV4-3	TRBJ1-1	NA	CASRRGTTTEAFF	TGCGCCAGCCGTCGGGGGACCACCACTGAAGCTTTCTTT
NA	TRBV3-1	TRBJ2-2	NA	CASSQGLYTGELFF	TGTGCCAGCAGCCAAGGACTCTACACCGGGGAGCTGTTTTTT
TRBD1	TRBV28	TRBJ2-7	NA	CASSFTGTGYHEQYF	TGTGCCAGCAGCTTCACCGGGACAGGGTATCACGAGCAGTACTTC
TRBD1	TRBV5-1	TRBJ2-7	many	CASSLRQGNYEQYF	TGCGCCAGCAGCTTGAGACAGGGTAATTACGAGCAGTACTTC
NA	TRBV2	TRBJ1-1	NA	CASSPTRQRMNTEAFF	TGTGCCAGCAGTCCGACCCGACAGAGAATGAACACTGAAGCTTTCTTT
NA	TRBV7-9	TRBJ2-2	few	CASPPLTGELFF	TGTGCCAGTCCCCCTCTCACCGGGGAGCTGTTTTTT
NA	TRBV12-3/TRBV12-4	TRBJ2-1	NA	CASSLALGVEQFF	TGTGCCAGCAGTTTAGCGCTGGGGGTCGAGCAGTTCTTC
NA	TRBV9	TRBJ1-1	NA	CASTAGAHDTEAFF	TGTGCCAGCACCGCCGGGGCGCACGACACTGAAGCTTTCTTT
NA	TRBV11-2	TRBJ1-1	few	CASSLAVTEAFF	TGTGCCAGCAGCTTAGCGGTTACTGAAGCTTTCTTT
NA	TRBV11-1	TRBJ2-7	few	CASSSEAPGRYF	TGTGCCAGCAGCTCCGAGGCCCCAGGTCGGTATTTC
TRBD1	TRBV6-1	TRBJ2-3	NA	CASRRQGSDTQYF	TGTGCCAGCAGGAGACAGGGGTCAGATACGCAGTATTTT
TRBD1	TRBV4-2	TRBJ2-3	many	CASSQRQGGTDTQYF	TGTGCCAGCAGCCAAAGACAGGGCGGCACAGATACGCAGTATTTT
NA	TRBV3-1	TRBJ2-1	NA	CASSQVTSEQFF	TGTGCCAGCAGCCAAGTTACCAGCGAGCAGTTCTTC
TRBD1	TRBV20-1	TRBJ2-5	few	CSARAQGGETQYF	TGCAGTGCTAGAGCACAGGGGGGAGAGACCCAGTACTTC
TRBD1	TRBV7-8	TRBJ1-1	few	CASSPPTSGQGSVWYTEAFF	TGTGCCAGCAGCCCACCGACTTCTGGACAGGGGAGCGTTTGGTACACTGAAGCTTTCTTT
NA	TRBV13	TRBJ1-2	many	CASSGEGNYGYTF	TGTGCCAGCTCGGGTGAAGGAAACTATGGCTACACCTTC
TRBD1	TRBV10-2	TRBJ2-7	NA	CASSDGTGTYEQYF	TGCGCCAGCAGTGATGGGACAGGGACCTACGAGCAGTACTTC
NA	TRBV7-2	TRBJ1-5	few	CASSLVVGVGQPQHF	TGTGCCAGCAGCTTAGTAGTGGGAGTGGGACAGCCCCAGCATTTT
TRBD1	TRBV4-2	TRBJ2-5	few	CASSHRTGDQETQYF	TGTGCCAGCAGCCACCGGACAGGGGACCAAGAGACCCAGTACTTC
NA	TRBV2	TRBJ1-1	many	CASTEVSDTEAFF	TGTGCCAGCACGGAAGTGTCGGACACTGAAGCTTTCTTT